Each of the 31 T cell receptor beta chains below was sequenced from the same sample in a study of control samples from healthy donors and cancer patients. This table comes from immunoSEQ multiplex PCR, and its TCRdb copy is limited to in-frame clones, with some not included. The sample lists fewer than 200,000 clones, around 90% occurring once. Sequencing was carried out using blood. These receptors were obtained from a woman aged 25 to 39 in good health.

In this sample, this clone turned up a few times. The V gene is TRBV6-5, the J gene TRBJ1-5; no definite D call. CDR1 and CDR2 (germline): MNHEY, SVGAGI. With 6 bases removed from V and 5 bases from J, the gap between germline ends came to 14 bases. This CDR3 comprises 14 residues. This CDR3 is CASSMTPPHQPQHF. CDR3 nucleotides: TGTGCCAGCAGCATGACCCCTCCCCATCAGCCCCAGCATTTT.

The V gene is TRBV9, the J gene TRBJ1-5; D is ambiguous. Germline V gene sequence: CDR1 SGDLS, CDR2 YYNGEE. The CDR3 has 15 residues. V shed 3 bases and J shed 0 bases, with 10 bases lying between them. DNA for the CDR3: TGTGCCAGCAGCGGGGGTGGGAATAGCAATCAGCCCCAGCATTTT. Translation gives CASSGGGNSNQPQHF.

The chain has TRBV5-6 and TRBJ2-7, with D hard to call. The V end was cut by 2 bases, the J end by 1 base, with 4 bases between. The CDR3 is 12 amino acids. Per the germline V gene, CDR1 is SGHDT and CDR2 is YYEEEE. The CDR3 coding sequence is TGTGCCAGCAGCTTAGAGTCCTACGAGCAGTACTTC. Amino acid sequence: CASSLESYEQYF.

V and J are TRBV18 and TRBJ1-1; D remains unclear. This CDR3 spans 15 amino acids. Trimming stripped 0 bases from V and 7 bases from J, with 15 bases between. CDR1 and CDR2 from the germline V gene are KGHSH and LQKENI. CDR3 DNA sequence: TGTGCCAGCTCACCACCCGCGGACTCTCGTAATGAAGCTTTCTTT. As protein: CASSPPADSRNEAFF.

This rearrangement joins TRBV5-1 to TRBJ1-6, with D perhaps TRBD1 (5 bases). This CDR3 comprises 15 residues. CDR1 and CDR2 from the germline V gene are SGHRS and YFSETQ. V was clipped by 0 bases and J by 8 bases, with 12 bases between them. Here the CDR3 reads CASSLGTTSDSPLHF. The DNA for the CDR3 is TGCGCCAGCAGCTTGGGGACAACTTCGGATTCACCCCTCCACTTT. The full variable domain, rest sourced from reference TRBV5-1 and TRBJ1-6, is KAGVTQTPRYLIKTRGQQVTLSCSPISGHRSVSWYQQTPGQGLQFLFEYFSETQRNKGNFPGRFSGRQFSNSRSEMNVSTLELGDSALYLCASSLGTTSDSPLHFGNGTRLTVT.

This chain connects TRBV19 to TRBJ2-7; D gene unclear. The CDR3 is 14 residues long. Trimming stripped 2 bases from V and 3 bases from J, with 11 bases between. Germline V lookup: CDR1 LNHDA, CDR2 SQIVND (reference sequence). CDR3 loop: CASSIYGGIYEQYF. CDR3 DNA: TGTGCCAGTAGTATATATGGCGGTATCTACGAGCAGTACTTC.

The chain employs TRBV4-2 and TRBJ2-1; 7 nucleotides align to TRBD2. CDR1 is LGHNA, CDR2 YNFKEQ, per germline. CDR3 length equals 16 residues. The junction had 20 bases not matched to a gene; V was cut back by 3 bases and J by 15 bases. DNA of the CDR3: TGTGCCAGCAGCCATCCGGGACTAAAGGGATATGGGCGGCCGTTCTTC. It yields the protein CASSHPGLKGYGRPFF.

V usage is TRBV21-1 and J usage is TRBJ1-4. TRBV21-1 is marked as a pseudogene. This CDR3 contains 14 residues. CDR3 in amino acids: CASSKAPWCPKLFF. Here the CDR3 DNA reads TGTGCCAGCAGCAAAGCACCGTGGTGTCCGAAACTGTTTTTT.

This chain links TRBV10-1 with TRBJ2-7; D gene uncertain. V was shortened by 7 bases and J by 0 bases, with 16 bases between the two germline ends. The CDR3 runs 15 residues. Germline CDR1 reads WNHNN; CDR2 reads SYGVQD (reference sequence). CDR3 protein: CASKIPPGISYEQYV. CDR3 in DNA: TGCGCCAGCAAAATCCCCCCCGGAATCTCCTACGAGCAGTACGTC.

The rearrangement joins TRBV5-1 to TRBJ2-5; either TRBD1 or TRBD2 may fit D (6 bases each). The CDR3 is made up of 15 amino acids. CDR1 and CDR2 from the germline V gene are SGHRS and YFSETQ. The V gene lost 0 bases and the J gene lost 1 base, with 10 bases spanning the gap. The CDR3 bases are TGCGCCAGCAGCTTGGTCGGGGGCCCCCAAGAGACCCAGTACTTC. Translating it yields CASSLVGGPQETQYF.

The CDR3 loop is CASSEGTGSTDTQYF. The DNA for the CDR3 is TGTGCCAGCAGTGAAGGTACAGGGAGCACAGATACGCAGTATTTT. The V call is TRBV2, the J call TRBJ2-3; tentative D call: TRBD1 (6 bases). In germline, CDR1 is SNHLY, CDR2 FYNNEI. The CDR3 has 15 residues. Trimming left V 1 base short and J 0 bases short, with 8 bases between.

The chain links TRBV5-1 to TRBJ2-3, with TRBD2 identical over 8 bases. The V and J ends lost 4 bases and 4 bases, in that order; junction bases with no gene match: 14. This CDR3 is 17 amino acids long. Per germline, CDR1 SGHRS and CDR2 YFSETQ. The CDR3 sequence: CASSPLYSGTTPDTQYF. CDR3 sequence (DNA): TGCGCCAGCAGCCCTCTTTATAGCGGGACCACGCCAGATACGCAGTATTTT.

This rearrangement joins TRBV19 to TRBJ2-3, with TRBD1 matching over 7 bases. The V gene's germline CDR1 is LNHDA and CDR2 SQIVND (reference sequence). V was clipped by 8 bases and J by 4 bases; unmatched bases: 9. The CDR3 covers 14 residues. CDR3 residues: CASRATGPADTQYF. In nucleotides, the CDR3 is TGTGCCAGTCGCGCGACAGGGCCTGCAGATACGCAGTATTTT.

Points on this clone: The sample has other DNA sequences that encode this CDR3 too. The chain is built from TRBV3-1 (or the pseudogene TRBV3-2) and TRBJ1-6; the D is unclear. V was shortened by 2 bases and J by 4 bases, with 6 bases between the two germline ends. This CDR3 contains 14 residues. The V gene's germline CDR1 is LGHDT and CDR2 YNNKEL (reference sequence). In DNA, the CDR3 is TGTGCCAGCAGCCAATCCGATTATAATTCACCCCTCCACTTT. Residues: CASSQSDYNSPLHF.

This chain links TRBV5-6 with TRBJ2-3, with 9 bases aligning to TRBD1. CDR3 length: 17 amino acids. Germline CDR1 and CDR2: SGHDT and YYEEEE. The trim removed 0 bases at V and 5 bases at J, leaving 10 bases unmatched. CDR3 protein: CASSLDVGGTGLDTQYF. The CDR3 DNA is TGTGCCAGCAGCTTGGATGTAGGCGGGACAGGGTTAGATACGCAGTATTTT. Filled out from reference TRBV5-6 and TRBJ2-3, the complete variable domain reads DAGVTQSPTHLIKTRGQQVTLRCSPKSGHDTVSWYQQALGQGPQFIFQYYEEEERQRGNFPDRFSGHQFPNYSSELNVNALLLGDSALYLCASSLDVGGTGLDTQYFGPGTRLTVL.

In DNA form, the CDR3 reads TGTGCCAGCAGCGTAGTTGGGGGCTTGGGAGATACGCAGTATTTT. This translates into CASSVVGGLGDTQYF. This chain connects TRBV9 to TRBJ2-3, with a tentative D call TRBD1 (6 bases). The CDR3 runs to 15 residues. The V end was cut by 0 bases, the J end by 5 bases, with 13 bases between. Germline lookup yields CDR1 SGDLS and CDR2 YYNGEE.

There are many counts of this clone. The chain links TRBV6-5 to TRBJ2-2, with a tentative D call TRBD2 (7 bases). Germline V gives CDR1 MNHEY, CDR2 SVGAGI. The CDR3 is made up of 16 amino acids. V lost 0 bases and J lost 5, with 13 bases in between. The CDR3 region is CASSYSPGEGTGELFF. In DNA, the CDR3 is TGTGCCAGCAGTTACTCCCCAGGGGAGGGAACCGGGGAGCTGTTTTTT.

This clone showed up just once. This chain uses TRBV5-6 with TRBJ2-5; 8 nucleotides agree with TRBD1. CDR3 length equals 15 residues. Trimming took 4 bases from V and 5 from J; bases not matched to a gene: 10. CDR1 is SGHDT and CDR2 is YYEEEE in the germline V gene. The CDR3 DNA follows: TGTGCCAGCAGCCCGGAGGGCAGGGGGCGTGAGACCCAGTACTTC. Translation: CASSPEGRGRETQYF.

The chain has TRBV9 and TRBJ1-3; a possible D gene is TRBD1 (6 bases). Trimming shortened V by 3 bases and J by 0 bases, and 25 bases separated the two germline ends. CDR1 and CDR2 from the germline V gene are SGDLS and YYNGEE. The CDR3 consists of 20 residues. The CDR3 sequence: CASSATLTFGQFLSGNTIYF. CDR3 bases: TGTGCCAGCAGCGCAACCCTGACCTTCGGACAGTTCCTCTCTGGAAACACCATATATTTT.

The CDR3 DNA sequence: TGTGCCACCAGTAGGAGACTAGCGGGGAGCACAGATACGCAGTATTTT. It codes for CATSRRLAGSTDTQYF. The V call is TRBV15, the J call TRBJ2-3; 11 nucleotides agree with TRBD2. With V trimmed by 6 bases and J by 0 bases, 5 bases remained unmatched. The CDR3 covers 16 residues. Germline CDR1 and CDR2: LNHNV and YYDKDF (reference sequence).

J is TRBJ2-2 and V is TRBV19, with TRBD1 matching 8 bases. The CDR3 runs 18 residues. Germline V gives CDR1 LNHDA, CDR2 SQIVND (reference sequence). The J segment lost 5 bases and the V segment lost 1 base, leaving 12 bases of the junction unmatched. The CDR3 here is CASSIGQGARRRTGELFF. The CDR3 region has the DNA TGTGCCAGTAGTATAGGCCAGGGGGCCCGGCGTCGGACCGGGGAGCTGTTTTTT.

The chain couples TRBV27 to TRBJ2-7; 7 positions agree with TRBD2. There are 17 residues in the CDR3. V lost 8 bases and J lost 0; bases outside the gene matches: 16. Germline values: CDR1 MNHEY, CDR2 SMNVEV (reference sequence). In nucleotides, the CDR3 is TGTGCCAGCGACCTGGGGGGGGGTCGCTTCCCCTCCTACGAGCAGTACGTC. Translated, it gives CASDLGGGRFPSYEQYV.

V gene TRBV12-3 or TRBV12-4 combines with J gene TRBJ2-7; no clear D. This CDR3 is built from 11 residues. V lost 5 bases to trimming and J lost 4 bases, with 6 bases between them. DNA of the CDR3: TGTGCCAGCAGTACCCTGTACGAGCAGTACTTC. It is translated as CASSTLYEQYF.

As to this clone: One end of the junction fails to match germline, which may point to a read error. The chain carries TRBV6-5 and TRBJ1-2; 7 nucleotides agree with TRBD1. The CDR3 totals 10 residues. The germline gives CDR1 MNHEY, CDR2 SVGAGI. In DNA, the CDR3 is TGTGCCAGCAGCGCCCGGGACAGTCTATTC. Its translation: CASSARDSLF.

The rearrangement links TRBV28 to TRBJ1-2; no clear D. The CDR3 contains 14 residues. With 6 bases removed from V and 4 bases from J, the gap between germline ends came to 15 bases. The V gene's germline CDR1 is MDHEN and CDR2 SYDVKM. CDR3 protein: CASSIRGASYGYTF. The CDR3 coding sequence is TGTGCCAGCAGCATCCGCGGCGCCTCCTATGGCTACACCTTC.

This clone was picked up a small number of times. V and J are TRBV28 and TRBJ1-1; D may be TRBD1 (5 bases). Germline V lookup: CDR1 MDHEN, CDR2 SYDVKM. Between the trimmed V and J ends, which lost 1 base and 10 bases, there was a span of 10 bases. The CDR3 loop spans 12 amino acids. In nucleotides, the CDR3 is TGTGCCAGCAGTTTATATACGGGGGGAGCTTTCTTT. Translating it yields CASSLYTGGAFF.

The table lists this clone with a count of one. The CDR3 here is CASSLDGADFEQYF. CDR3 bases: TGTGCCAGCAGCTTAGATGGGGCCGACTTCGAGCAGTACTTC. The V gene is TRBV7-8, the J gene TRBJ2-7; tentative D call: TRBD1 (5 bases). This CDR3 is 14 amino acids long. Germline-derived CDR1 and CDR2 are SGHVS and FQNEAQ. The V end lost 1 base, the J end lost 6 bases, and 13 bases lay between the germline ends.

The genes are TRBV6-5 and TRBJ1-2; possibly TRBD1 for D (5 bases). V dropped 2 bases and J dropped 5 bases, with 12 bases sitting between them. CDR1 MNHEY and CDR2 SVGAGI come from the germline V gene. The CDR3 contains 14 residues. The CDR3: CASSYHGAEYGYTF. CDR3 coding DNA: TGTGCCAGCAGTTACCATGGGGCGGAATATGGCTACACCTTC.

The chain employs TRBV7-9 and TRBJ2-3; D is ambiguous. V lost 0 bases and J 2 bases, leaving 6 bases between the germline ends. This CDR3 comprises 14 residues. Germline V lookup: CDR1 SEHNR, CDR2 FQNEAQ (reference sequence). The CDR3 sequence: CASSLAAHTDTQYF. The CDR3 DNA reads TGTGCCAGCAGCTTAGCGGCCCACACAGATACGCAGTATTTT.

The chain couples TRBV5-1 to TRBJ2-1; weak D call: TRBD2 (6 bases). The CDR3 has 16 amino acids. Germline V gives CDR1 SGHRS, CDR2 YFSETQ. The V end lost 0 bases, the J end lost 7 bases, and 17 bases lay between the germline ends. The chain's CDR3 is CASSLGPTGVVNEQFF. The CDR3 nucleotides read TGCGCCAGCAGCTTGGGTCCAACGGGGGTCGTTAATGAGCAGTTCTTC.

This clone was counted a single time. J is TRBJ2-2 and V is TRBV4-2; D is ambiguous. The V and J ends lost 0 bases and 3 bases respectively, with 5 bases between them. The CDR3 consists of 14 residues. Looked up from germline, CDR1 is LGHNA and CDR2 is YNFKEQ. The CDR3 coding sequence is TGTGCCAGCAGCCAAGATGGCCACACCGGGGAGCTGTTTTTT. Its protein is CASSQDGHTGELFF.